This T cell receptor (beta chain) was documented in a study of CD8 T cells in Susac syndrome. Overall study findings and caveats: That the number of individuals in its TCR sequencing and HLA analysis was relatively small was acknowledged by the study.

When the RNA was reverse transcribed, random hexamers were used with an input of roughly 0.45 to 1 ug. TCR beta CDR3 was amplified by immunoSEQ covering 54 Vbeta and 13 Jbeta. TCRdb re-derived calls from the immunoSEQ multiplex PCR reads in MiXCR, one entry per CDR3 protein. Of a few hundred thousand distinct CDR3 sequences listed, over 90% are singletons. Peripheral blood CD8+ and CD4+ T cells were profiled by TCR beta sequencing. Negative isolation yielded CD8+ and CD4+ T cells; FACS enriched TEMRA cells. With regard to this clonotype: Its antigen remains unknown.

This CDR3 has 13 amino acids. CDR1 LGHDT and CDR2 YNNKEL come from the germline V gene (reference sequence). V lost 1 base and J 5 bases, leaving 8 bases between the germline ends. The sequence was collected from a human donor with multiple sclerosis. Sequenced input: CD4+ T cells from PBMCs. This chain uses TRBV3-1 with TRBJ2-5, with D uncertain. The CDR3, as DNA: TGTGCCAGCAGCCAAGCCTATGCGGAGACCCAGTACTTC. Residues: CASSQAYAETQYF.